Below, 15 T cell receptor beta chains from the same sample are listed, as sequenced in a study of shared clonotypes between healthy human individuals. Only in-frame clones appear in the TCRdb table, and some are missing; sequencing was by immunoSEQ multiplex PCR. This table has around 2.5 million clones, 93% appearing once. Material for sequencing was naive CD4+ T cells from PBMCs. Described subset: CD45RA+ positively selected. The receptors come from a man between 18 and 29 years old in good health. Some clones in this sample may be carry-over from other donors' samples.

The J gene is TRBJ1-5, the V gene TRBV28; D is perhaps TRBD1 (5 bases). CDR3 length equals 14 residues. Trimming left V 7 bases short and J 2 bases short, with 12 bases between. Germline V gene data show CDR1 as MDHEN and CDR2 as SYDVKM. The CDR3 DNA sequence: TGTGCCAGCACCCGGGGAGGGGGCAATCAGCCCCAGCATTTT. It translates to CASTRGGGNQPQHF.

In DNA, the CDR3 is TGTGCCAGCAGCCCTGTACCCGGGGAGGGCTACGAGCAGTACTTC. Amino acid sequence: CASSPVPGEGYEQYF. The chain carries TRBV5-4 and TRBJ2-7; 7 bases align to TRBD2. This CDR3 has 15 residues. Germline values: CDR1 SGHNT, CDR2 YYREEE (reference sequence). V gave up 4 bases and J gave up 3 bases; unmatched junction bases: 10.

The rearrangement uses TRBV29-1 and TRBJ2-7; 9 bases are a match to TRBD1. The CDR3 runs 14 residues. V trimming: 7 bases; J trimming: 2 bases; junction bases outside the gene matches: 9. From germline, CDR1 is SQVTM and CDR2 ANQGSEA. CDR3 nucleotide sequence: TGCAGCGCAACCGGGACAGGGTCCACCTACGAGCAGTACTTC. This gives the protein CSATGTGSTYEQYF.

The rearrangement uses TRBV27 and TRBJ1-4; TRBD1 agrees at 7 bases. The CDR3 length is 14 residues. V dropped 2 bases and J dropped 7; count of bases not matched to a gene: 4. Germline assignment: CDR1 MNHEY and CDR2 SMNVEV (reference sequence). The CDR3 here is CASSLEGAGEKLFF. In DNA, the CDR3 is TGTGCCAGCAGTTTAGAGGGGGCAGGTGAAAAACTGTTTTTT.

The V call is TRBV9, the J call TRBJ2-5; 8 bases align to TRBD2. The V gene's germline CDR1 is SGDLS and CDR2 YYNGEE. CDR3 length: 13 amino acids. Losses at the gene ends were 3 bases for V and 5 bases for J; bases not matched to a gene: 3. DNA of the CDR3: TGTGCCAGCAGCGGGACTAGCTGGGAGACCCAGTACTTC. Protein product: CASSGTSWETQYF.

V is TRBV6-6 and J is TRBJ2-7; D gene unclear. This CDR3 comprises 14 residues. The germline V gene encodes CDR1 MNHNY and CDR2 SVGAGI (reference sequence). V lost 0 bases, J lost 3 bases, and 9 bases lay in between. As DNA, the CDR3 is TGTGCCAGCAGTTACTCGATACAGCTCTACGAGCAGTACTTC. Translated: CASSYSIQLYEQYF.

To note about this clone: Other DNA sequences in this sample translate to the same CDR3. The CDR3 loop reads CASSLTGGYNEQFF. The CDR3 DNA is TGTGCCAGCAGTTTGACAGGGGGATACAATGAGCAGTTCTTC. The chain carries TRBV28 and TRBJ2-1; 9 bases are a match to TRBD1. Germline-derived CDR1 and CDR2 are MDHEN and SYDVKM. The CDR3 has 14 residues. Trimming took 3 bases from V and 4 from J; bases not matched to a gene: 1.

As concerns this clone: Distinct nucleotide sequences in the sample also encode this CDR3. This chain uses TRBV7-3 with TRBJ1-3; D unresolved. The CDR3 totals 14 residues. The ends were cut back, 2 bases at V and 0 bases at J, with 5 bases in the middle. Germline V gives CDR1 SGHTA, CDR2 FQGTGA. Here the CDR3 reads CASSLEGSGNTIYF. The CDR3 DNA reads TGTGCCAGCAGCTTAGAAGGCTCTGGAAACACCATATATTTT.

In regard to this clone: The same CDR3 arises from other DNA sequences in this sample as well. This chain joins TRBV5-8 and TRBJ2-3, with D perhaps TRBD2 (6 bases). CDR1 is SGHTS and CDR2 is YDEGEE in the germline V gene. The CDR3 consists of 15 residues. Between the trimmed V and J ends, which lost 2 bases and 0 bases, there was a span of 10 bases. The CDR3 DNA reads as TGTGCCAGCAGCTTAGGTAGCGGCAGCACAGATACGCAGTATTTT. As protein: CASSLGSGSTDTQYF.

The chain recombines TRBV5-1 with TRBJ2-2; 11 bases match TRBD1. Germline V gives CDR1 SGHRS, CDR2 YFSETQ. The CDR3 is 15 residues long. The junction had 5 bases not matched to a gene; V was cut back by 4 bases and J by 6 bases. The CDR3: CASSEAGQGAGELFF. CDR3 in DNA: TGCGCCAGCAGCGAAGCGGGACAGGGGGCCGGGGAGCTGTTTTTT.

J is TRBJ2-3 and V is TRBV27; tentatively, D is TRBD2 (6 bases). V lost 2 bases and J lost 2, with 8 bases in between. This CDR3 is built from 14 residues. Germline lookup yields CDR1 MNHEY and CDR2 SMNVEV (reference sequence). CDR3 nucleotides: TGTGCCAGCAGTTTAACGGACTACACAGATACGCAGTATTTT. The encoded protein is CASSLTDYTDTQYF.

The chain has TRBV1 and TRBJ2-7; the table's D call of TRBD2 was not tested on the DNA. TRBV1 is a documented pseudogene. This CDR3 is built from 15 residues. The CDR3 nucleotides are TGCACCAGCAGCCAAGACTCCGGGAGTCATCGCGAGCAGTACTTC. Its protein is CTSSQDSGSHREQYF.

V is TRBV10-2 and J is TRBJ2-7, with TRBD2 identical over 13 bases. Germline V gene data show CDR1 as WSHSY and CDR2 as SAAADI. With V trimmed by 6 bases and J by 3 bases, 5 bases remained unmatched. The CDR3 extends over 15 amino acids. CDR3 DNA: TGCGCCAGCAGCACATGGACTAGCGGGAGCTACGAGCAGTACTTC. Translating gives CASSTWTSGSYEQYF.

The chain employs TRBV18 and TRBJ1-5, with 9 bases identical to TRBD1. V was clipped by 5 bases and J by 0 bases; unmatched bases: 5. The CDR3 is 16 amino acids. Germline V gene lookup returns CDR1 KGHSH and CDR2 LQKENI. The CDR3 DNA reads as TGTGCCAGCTCAGTGACAGGGGGTTATAGCAATCAGCCCCAGCATTTT. As protein: CASSVTGGYSNQPQHF.

The chain combines TRBV5-1 with TRBJ2-7; tentatively, D is TRBD1 or TRBD2 (5 bases each). Per the germline V gene, CDR1 is SGHRS and CDR2 is YFSETQ. The ends were cut back, 4 bases at V and 5 bases at J, with 13 bases in the middle. The CDR3 runs 13 residues. CDR3 amino acids: CASSLRDLNEQYF. The CDR3 DNA sequence: TGCGCCAGCAGCCTCCGGGACCTTAACGAGCAGTACTTC. The complete variable domain, with remaining parts taken from reference TRBV5-1 and TRBJ2-7, reads KAGVTQTPRYLIKTRGQQVTLSCSPISGHRSVSWYQQTPGQGLQFLFEYFSETQRNKGNFPGRFSGRQFSNSRSEMNVSTLELGDSALYLCASSLRDLNEQYFGPGTRLTVT.